Listed below are T cell receptor beta chains from one sample, sequenced in a study of blood T cell repertoires in COVID-19. Measured with immunoSEQ multiplex PCR; TCRdb has only the in-frame clones, and not every one. Among under 200,000 clones listed, roughly 75% were seen once. The material sequenced was peripheral blood. Every receptor here comes from a man aged 70 or older with active or convalescent COVID-19. CDR3s include the opening cysteine and the closing phenylalanine or tryptophan. D genes are given only for firm matches. Where a row states a size, it is once, few, many or the class of an expanded clone; other rows omit it.

d_call	j_call	v_call	clone_size	cdr3_aa	cdr3_nt
TRBD1	TRBJ1-2	TRBV13	NA	CASSLRSGGAVYGYTF	TGTGCCAGCAGCTTAAGGTCAGGGGGCGCGGTCTATGGCTACACCTTC
NA	TRBJ2-5	TRBV5-4	NA	CASSLARTRVGQETQYF	TGTGCCAGCAGCTTGGCCAGGACGAGGGTAGGCCAAGAGACCCAGTACTTC
TRBD1	TRBJ1-4	TRBV12-3/TRBV12-4	NA	CASSRQGNEKLFF	TGTGCCAGCAGTCGACAGGGTAATGAAAAACTGTTTTTT
NA	TRBJ2-3	TRBV21-1	NA	CASSKVNPRGRSTDTQYF	TGTGCCAGCAGCAAAGTAAACCCTCGCGGAAGAAGCACAGATACGCAGTATTTT
TRBD2	TRBJ2-3	TRBV18	NA	CASSHGLAGADTQYF	TGTGCCAGCTCACACGGACTAGCGGGAGCGGATACGCAGTATTTT
NA	TRBJ1-5	TRBV7-2	NA	CASSVTVGGNQPQHF	TGTGCCAGCAGCGTAACAGTGGGTGGCAATCAGCCCCAGCATTTT
NA	TRBJ2-1	TRBV6-2/TRBV6-3	NA	CASSPLPRGHYNEQFF	TGTGCCAGCAGCCCACTCCCCAGGGGTCACTACAATGAGCAGTTCTTC
NA	TRBJ1-6	TRBV2	NA	CASSEGPQVDSPLHF	TGTGCCAGCAGTGAAGGTCCACAGGTTGATTCACCCCTCCACTTT
NA	TRBJ2-3	TRBV7-9	NA	CASSKTVGNNTQYF	TGTGCCAGCAGCAAGACAGTGGGTAATAATACGCAGTATTTT
TRBD1	TRBJ1-1	TRBV9	NA	CASSVGDPWTGNTEAFF	TGTGCCAGCAGCGTAGGGGACCCATGGACAGGGAACACTGAAGCTTTCTTT
TRBD1	TRBJ1-5	TRBV5-5	few	CASSSRGQGYNQPQHF	TGTGCCAGCAGCTCGCGGGGACAGGGATACAATCAGCCCCAGCATTTT
NA	TRBJ1-2	TRBV6-5	NA	CASSPHSLDYGYTF	TGTGCCAGCAGTCCTCACTCTCTGGACTATGGCTACACCTTC
NA	TRBJ1-5	TRBV15	NA	CATSSYRGNQPQHF	TGTGCCACCAGCAGCTACCGGGGAAATCAGCCCCAGCATTTT
NA	TRBJ2-1	TRBV5-1	NA	CASSKSQGGEQFF	TGCGCCAGCAGCAAGAGCCAGGGAGGTGAGCAGTTCTTC
NA	TRBJ2-2	TRBV5-1	NA	CASVEGVVENTGELFF	TGCGCCAGCGTAGAGGGGGTTGTGGAGAACACCGGGGAGCTGTTTTTT
NA	TRBJ1-2	TRBV27	NA	CASSSRGWYGYTF	TGTGCCAGCAGTTCTCGGGGGTGGTATGGCTACACCTTC
NA	TRBJ2-3	TRBV10-3	NA	CAISGPAGDGTDTQYF	TGTGCCATCAGTGGCCCCGCAGGGGACGGTACAGATACGCAGTATTTT
TRBD1	TRBJ2-7	TRBV6-8	NA	CASSYSIGGQGASYEQYF	TGTGCCAGCAGTTACTCGATCGGGGGACAGGGGGCCTCCTACGAGCAGTACTTC
TRBD1	TRBJ1-1	TRBV29-1	NA	CSVLDRGGTEAFF	TGCAGCGTTTTGGACAGGGGAGGGACTGAAGCTTTCTTT
NA	TRBJ1-2	TRBV19	NA	CASSMGTYYGYTF	TGTGCCAGTAGTATGGGGACTTACTATGGCTACACCTTC
TRBD1	TRBJ1-2	TRBV18	once	CASSPYLNRDRVNYGYTF	TGTGCCAGCTCACCATATCTCAACCGGGACAGGGTTAACTATGGCTACACCTTC
NA	TRBJ2-1	TRBV4-2	NA	CASSQGGNNEQFF	TGTGCCAGCAGCCAAGGGGGCAACAATGAGCAGTTCTTC
NA	TRBJ2-5	TRBV6-1	NA	CASSVSGREYQETQYF	TGTGCCAGCAGTGTCTCCGGCCGGGAGTACCAAGAGACCCAGTACTTC
NA	TRBJ1-1	TRBV5-6	NA	CASSNGRGPLNTEAFF	TGTGCCAGCAGCAATGGGAGGGGACCCTTGAACACTGAAGCTTTCTTT
NA	TRBJ1-6	TRBV2	once	CASSATVTNSPLHF	TGTGCCAGCAGTGCCACAGTCACTAATTCACCCCTCCACTTT
NA	TRBJ2-1	TRBV2	NA	CASSGGNDSWQFF	TGTGCCAGCAGTGGGGGAAATGACAGTTGGCAGTTCTTC
NA	TRBJ1-1	TRBV20-1	NA	CSASHRDEYTEAFF	TGCAGTGCTAGTCACAGGGATGAATACACTGAAGCTTTCTTT
TRBD2	TRBJ2-1	TRBV6-1	NA	CASSQAGGSSYNEQFF	TGTGCCAGCAGTCAAGCGGGAGGGAGCTCCTACAATGAGCAGTTCTTC
NA	TRBJ1-1	TRBV7-9	NA	CASSTRTDTSNTEAFF	TGTGCCAGCAGCACACGGACAGATACTTCGAACACTGAAGCTTTCTTT
TRBD2	TRBJ2-3	TRBV24-1	few	CATSDPSGSADTQYF	TGTGCCACCAGTGATCCAAGCGGGAGTGCAGATACGCAGTATTTT
NA	TRBJ2-2	TRBV7-2	few	CASSSYRSNTGELFF	TGTGCCAGCAGCTCCTACAGATCGAACACCGGGGAGCTGTTTTTT
NA	TRBJ1-5	TRBV4-2	NA	CASRQAVNQPQHF	TGTGCCAGCCGACAGGCGGTCAATCAGCCCCAGCATTTT
TRBD1	TRBJ1-1	TRBV11-2	NA	CASSSDRAGAFF	TGTGCCAGCAGCTCCGACAGGGCGGGAGCTTTCTTT
NA	TRBJ1-2	TRBV29-1	NA	CSVEGLGLSNYGYTF	TGCAGCGTTGAAGGCCTCGGTCTTAGTAACTATGGCTACACCTTC
NA	TRBJ1-1	TRBV6-5	NA	CASSYSGLMNTEAFF	TGTGCCAGCAGTTACTCGGGCCTAATGAACACTGAAGCTTTCTTT
NA	TRBJ2-3	TRBV7-2	NA	CASSPNLRDTQYF	TGTGCCAGCAGCCCCAACCTCAGAGATACGCAGTATTTT
TRBD2	TRBJ2-1	TRBV6-5	NA	CASSLVGTRYNEQFF	TGTGCCAGCAGTTTAGTCGGGACTAGATACAATGAGCAGTTCTTC
NA	TRBJ2-5	TRBV5-4	NA	CASSPPGERETQYF	TGTGCCAGCAGCCCACCGGGGGAGAGAGAGACCCAGTACTTC
TRBD2	TRBJ2-1	TRBV5-1	NA	CASSQTGTSGNEQFF	TGCGCCAGCAGTCAAACCGGGACTAGCGGAAATGAGCAGTTCTTC
TRBD2	TRBJ2-7	TRBV7-3	few	CASSLTSGSINEQYF	TGTGCCAGCAGCTTAACTAGCGGGAGTATCAACGAGCAGTACTTC
NA	TRBJ1-5	TRBV19	NA	CASSISQGRGSNQPQHF	TGTGCCAGTAGTATAAGTCAGGGGAGGGGGAGCAATCAGCCCCAGCATTTT
NA	TRBJ2-7	TRBV18	NA	CASSPQRGRSYEQYF	TGTGCCAGCTCACCACAAAGGGGCCGATCCTACGAGCAGTACTTC
NA	TRBJ2-2	TRBV27	NA	CASRTVRGTGELFF	TGTGCCAGCAGGACCGTTCGCGGCACCGGGGAGCTGTTTTTT
NA	TRBJ2-3	TRBV5-1	NA	CASSLEPTLIPDTQYF	TGCGCCAGCAGCTTGGAGCCTACCCTAATTCCAGATACGCAGTATTTT
NA	TRBJ1-6	TRBV29-1	NA	CSVLQGYNSPLHF	TGCAGCGTTTTACAGGGATATAATTCACCCCTCCACTTT
TRBD1	TRBJ1-6	TRBV12-3/TRBV12-4	few	CASSPRQGLPLHF	TGTGCCAGCAGTCCCCGACAGGGATTACCCCTCCACTTT
NA	TRBJ1-3	TRBV9	few	CASSVEGGRNTIYF	TGTGCCAGCAGCGTAGAGGGAGGGCGAAACACCATATATTTT
NA	TRBJ2-5	TRBV10-3	NA	CAIARGETQYF	TGTGCCATCGCCCGGGGGGAGACCCAGTACTTC
NA	TRBJ2-1	TRBV7-6	NA	CASSPLSPPHNEQFF	TGTGCCAGCAGCCCCCTGAGCCCCCCCCACAATGAGCAGTTCTTC
NA	TRBJ1-5	TRBV7-9	many	CASSQAYGNQPQHF	TGTGCCAGCAGTCAAGCCTATGGCAATCAGCCCCAGCATTTT
NA	TRBJ2-2	TRBV3-1/TRBV3-2	NA	CASSLGGNRGTGELFF	TGTGCCAGCAGCCTGGGCGGTAACCGGGGCACCGGGGAGCTGTTTTTT
TRBD1	TRBJ2-4	TRBV13	NA	CASSPRDRGFDNIQYF	TGTGCCAGCAGCCCCCGGGACAGGGGATTCGATAACATTCAGTACTTC
NA	TRBJ2-5	TRBV10-2	NA	CASSDNGGARGETQYF	TGCGCCAGCAGTGACAATGGCGGGGCCCGAGGAGAGACCCAGTACTTC
TRBD2	TRBJ2-1	TRBV9	NA	CASSVGASGSYNEQFF	TGTGCCAGCAGCGTAGGGGCTAGCGGGTCGTACAATGAGCAGTTCTTC
NA	TRBJ1-3	TRBV6-5	NA	CASSSRGGSRNF	TGTGCCAGCAGCTCAAGAGGAGGCTCGAGGAATTTT
TRBD2	TRBJ2-5	TRBV15	NA	CATSRPSGTSGQETQYF	TGTGCCACCAGCAGACCCTCCGGGACTAGCGGACAAGAGACCCAGTACTTC
NA	TRBJ2-5	TRBV12-1	NA	CASSLMAKETQYF	TGTGCCAGCAGCCTGATGGCAAAAGAGACCCAGTACTTC
TRBD2	TRBJ2-1	TRBV11-2	NA	CASSLAASGRANNEQFF	TGTGCCAGCAGCTTAGCTGCTAGCGGGAGAGCGAACAATGAGCAGTTCTTC
TRBD1	TRBJ1-5	TRBV6-2/TRBV6-3	NA	CASSYSTARGNQPQHF	TGTGCCAGCAGTTACTCGACGGCCAGGGGGAATCAGCCCCAGCATTTT